The 13 T cell receptor beta chains below were found in one sample sequenced in a study of tumor-infiltrating lymphocytes in oesophageal squamous cell carcinoma. Each CDR3 protein is one row after TCRdb ran MiXCR on the PCR reads. Of about 12,000 distinct CDR3 sequences in the sample, approximately 48% were seen once. Sample: esophageal tumor tissue. These receptors were taken from a female donor with esophageal squamous cell carcinoma.

The rearrangement uses TRBV7-2 and TRBJ2-2, with D hard to call. Germline assignment: CDR1 SGHTA and CDR2 FQGNSA. V lost 0 bases, J lost 7 bases, and 3 bases lay in between. This CDR3 is built from 12 residues. The CDR3 nucleotides are TGTGCCAGCAGCTTAGCTCACGGGGAGCTGTTTTTT. Its translation is CASSLAHGELFF.

This clonotype was seen just once. V is TRBV7-9 and J is TRBJ2-5; D may be TRBD1 (5 bases). Judging by the DNA end, TRBJ2-1 fits better; the J call may be wrong. The germline V gene encodes CDR1 SEHNR and CDR2 FQNEAQ (reference sequence). The length of the CDR3 is 14 residues. Here the CDR3 reads CASSPTATYYEQFF. CDR3 bases: TGTGCCAGCAGCCCGACAGCCACTTACTACGAGCAGTTCTTC.

This chain uses TRBV7-8 with TRBJ1-2, with 12 bases fitting TRBD1. Per germline, CDR1 SGHVS and CDR2 FQNEAQ. The CDR3 sequence is 15 residues long. V dropped 5 bases and J dropped 7; count of bases not matched to a gene: 8. CDR3 sequence: CASSQEGQGAGGYTF. CDR3 nucleotides: TGTGCCAGCAGCCAGGAGGGACAGGGGGCTGGTGGCTACACCTTC.

The chain has TRBV7-6 and TRBJ2-5; TRBD1 aligns across 9 bases. The CDR3 has 12 amino acids. Germline assignment: CDR1 SGHVS and CDR2 FNYEAQ. V lost 7 bases and J lost 4; bases outside the gene matches: 1. Here the CDR3 DNA reads TGTGCCAGCAAGGACAGGGGAGAGACCCAGTACTTC. It codes for CASKDRGETQYF.

The sample holds one count of this clonotype. V and J are TRBV7-2 and TRBJ2-1; D possibly uses TRBD1 or TRBD2 (5 bases each). CDR1 is SGHTA and CDR2 is FQGNSA in the germline V gene. The CDR3 extends over 15 amino acids. The germline V and J ends were trimmed by 5 bases and 0 bases, with 11 bases remaining between them. Here the CDR3 reads CASSRDQSSYNEQFF. In DNA, the CDR3 is TGTGCCAGCAGCAGGGACCAAAGCTCCTACAATGAGCAGTTCTTC.

The sample holds one count of this clonotype. This chain uses TRBV12-3 or TRBV12-4 with TRBJ2-5; possibly TRBD2 for D (5 bases). The DNA end is more similar to TRBJ2-1, so the J call may be wrong. This CDR3 comprises 16 residues. The CDR3 loop is CASSFTGRARYNEQFF. For the CDR3, the DNA is TGTGCCAGCAGTTTTACGGGAAGGGCTCGCTACAATGAGCAGTTCTTC.

Comments on this clonotype: A much larger clone differs by one base, so this may be a read error. The J gene is TRBJ2-3, the V gene TRBV28; TRBD2 aligns across 7 bases. The last part of the DNA fits TRBJ2-7 better; the J call may be wrong. Germline V gene lookup returns CDR1 MDHEN and CDR2 SYDVKM. The CDR3 has 12 amino acids. The CDR3 DNA sequence: TGTGCCAGCAAAGGACCGGGAGGAGAGCAGTACTTC. This encodes CASKGPGGEQYF.

This clonotype was recorded a few times. The rearrangement links TRBV7-3 to TRBJ2-5; 7 bases are shared with TRBD2. V lost 5 bases, J lost 4 bases, and 7 bases stayed unmatched. Germline V CDR1 and CDR2: SGHTA, FQGTGA. The CDR3 extends over 14 amino acids. CDR3 sequence reads: CASSPLGGRETQYF. CDR3 DNA: TGTGCCAGCAGCCCCTTGGGAGGGCGAGAGACCCAGTACTTC.

This chain joins TRBV7-3 and TRBJ2-3, with TRBD2 matching 7 bases. The V and J ends lost 4 bases and 1 base, in that order; junction bases with no gene match: 11. The CDR3 runs to 17 residues. Germline V CDR1 and CDR2: SGHTA, FQGTGA. For the CDR3, the DNA is TGTGCCAGCAGCTCGCAGGTGCAGCGGGGAGGCACAGATACGCAGTATTTT. Its translation: CASSSQVQRGGTDTQYF.

For this clonotype: Given the absence of the conserved phenylalanine or tryptophan at the CDR3 end, a read error is likely. The DNA is left out, because the CDR3 cannot be placed on it with certainty; the CDR3 is given as TCRdb lists it. The chain couples TRBV19 to TRBJ2-6; the table gives TRBD2 as D, unverified against the DNA. CDR1 and CDR2 (germline): LNHDA, SQIVND (reference sequence). The CDR3 length equals 13 residues, ends included. The CDR3 here is CASSTHTYLRRTS.

This clonotype was detected ten times or more. This may arise from a read error, as a much more abundant clone is one base away. This chain links TRBV7-7 with TRBJ2-3, with D perhaps TRBD2 (5 bases). The CDR3 covers 14 residues. Germline V lookup: CDR1 SSHAT, CDR2 FNYEAQ (reference sequence). The CDR3 is CASSSRSFTGELYF. In nucleotides, the CDR3 is TGTGCTAGCAGCTCCCGATCGTTCACCGGGGAGCTGTATTTT.

This clonotype has just a few counts. The V call is TRBV7-2, the J call TRBJ2-3, with D unclear. Trimming stripped 1 base from V and 8 bases from J, with 10 bases between. CDR3 length: 13 amino acids. Germline V gene data show CDR1 as SGHTA and CDR2 as FQGNSA. CDR3 sequence: CASSLGSLVTQYF. CDR3 bases: TGTGCCAGCAGCTTAGGGTCCCTAGTTACGCAGTATTTT.

This clonotype was seen many times. J is TRBJ2-7 and V is TRBV2; TRBD2 agrees at 9 bases. CDR3 length: 17 amino acids. The ends lost 1 base at V and 2 bases at J; junction bases unmatched: 9. Germline V lookup: CDR1 SNHLY, CDR2 FYNNEI. DNA for the CDR3: TGTGCCAGCAGTGAAGGGGAGGCGCGGGAGGGAACCTACGAGCAGTACTTC. Amino acids: CASSEGEAREGTYEQYF. Full variable domain (rest looked up from reference TRBV2 and TRBJ2-7): EPEVTQTPSHQVTQMGQEVILRCVPISNHLYFYWYRQILGQKVEFLVSFYNNEISEKSEIFDDQFSVERPDGSNFTLKIRSTKLEDSAMYFCASSEGEAREGTYEQYFGPGTRLTVT.